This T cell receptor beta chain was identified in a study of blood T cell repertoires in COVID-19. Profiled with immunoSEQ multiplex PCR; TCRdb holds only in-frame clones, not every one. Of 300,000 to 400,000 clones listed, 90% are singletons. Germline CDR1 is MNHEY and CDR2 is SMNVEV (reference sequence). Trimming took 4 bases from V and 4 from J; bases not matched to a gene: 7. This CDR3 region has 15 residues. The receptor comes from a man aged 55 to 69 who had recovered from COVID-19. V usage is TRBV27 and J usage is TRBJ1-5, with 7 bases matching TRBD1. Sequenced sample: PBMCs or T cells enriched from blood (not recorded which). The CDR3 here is CASSSTGIRNQPQHF. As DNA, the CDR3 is TGTGCCAGCAGTTCGACAGGGATTCGAAATCAGCCCCAGCATTTT.